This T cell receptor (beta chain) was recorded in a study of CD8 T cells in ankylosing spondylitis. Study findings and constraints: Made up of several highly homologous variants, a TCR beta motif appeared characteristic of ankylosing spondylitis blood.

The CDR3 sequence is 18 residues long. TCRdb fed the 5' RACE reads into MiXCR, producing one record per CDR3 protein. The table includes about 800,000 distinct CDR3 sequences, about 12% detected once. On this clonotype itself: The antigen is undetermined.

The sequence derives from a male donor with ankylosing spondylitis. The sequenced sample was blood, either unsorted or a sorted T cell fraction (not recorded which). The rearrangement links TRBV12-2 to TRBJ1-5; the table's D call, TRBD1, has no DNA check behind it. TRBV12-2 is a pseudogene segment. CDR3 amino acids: CASRLASGVCHANQPQHF. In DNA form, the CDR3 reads TGTGCAAGTCGCTTAGCGTCAGGGGTGTGTCACGCCAATCAGCCCCAGCATTTT.